Below, 16 T cell receptor beta chains from the same sample are listed, as sequenced in a study of blood T cell repertoires in COVID-19. Repertoires were generated with immunoSEQ multiplex PCR, while TCRdb's copy carries only in-frame clones and drops some. The sample holds some 150,000 clones, about 90% seen once. The sequencing sample was made of peripheral blood. The receptors originated from a man between 45 and 60 years old who had recovered from COVID-19.

This clone showed up just a few times. The chain links TRBV9 to TRBJ2-1, with 10 nucleotides matching TRBD2. The junction had 3 bases not matched to a gene; V was cut back by 1 base and J by 2 bases. CDR3 size: 16 residues. CDR1 SGDLS and CDR2 YYNGEE come from the germline V gene. Here the CDR3 DNA reads TGTGCCAGCAGCGTATCTAGCGGGGGCGCCTACAATGAGCAGTTCTTC. Translating gives CASSVSSGGAYNEQFF.

The chain recombines TRBV4-3 with TRBJ1-6; the D gene is possibly TRBD1 (6 bases). The germline V and J ends were trimmed by 0 bases and 6 bases, with 12 bases remaining between them. The CDR3 sequence is 16 residues long. Germline CDR1 reads LGHNA; CDR2 reads YSLEER. The CDR3 loop reads CASSQEQGSRNSPLHF. The DNA for the CDR3 is TGCGCCAGCAGCCAAGAACAGGGTTCGCGTAATTCACCCCTCCACTTT.

The gene calls are TRBV5-1 and TRBJ1-2; D unresolved. The ends were cut back, 2 bases at V and 14 bases at J, with 19 bases in the middle. The CDR3 has 13 residues. CDR1 and CDR2 (germline): SGHRS, YFSETQ. The CDR3: CASSFRLGPHFTF. CDR3 coding DNA: TGCGCCAGCAGCTTCAGGCTGGGTCCCCACTTTACCTTC. Supplemented by reference TRBV5-1 and TRBJ1-2, the full variable domain reads KAGVTQTPRYLIKTRGQQVTLSCSPISGHRSVSWYQQTPGQGLQFLFEYFSETQRNKGNFPGRFSGRQFSNSRSEMNVSTLELGDSALYLCASSFRLGPHFTFGSGTRLTVV.

The V gene is TRBV19, the J gene TRBJ1-1, with 10 bases aligning to TRBD1. Germline CDR1 is LNHDA and CDR2 is SQIVND (reference sequence). This CDR3 has 15 residues. Trimming took 7 bases from V and 1 from J; bases not matched to a gene: 6. For the CDR3, the DNA is TGTGCCAGTATCGTATGGACAGGGGGGAACACTGAAGCTTTCTTT. Protein product: CASIVWTGGNTEAFF.

The V gene is TRBV19, the J gene TRBJ1-4, with D possibly being TRBD1 (5 bases). Deletions cut 1 base from V and 7 bases from J, with 13 bases between. The CDR3 covers 15 residues. Germline V gene sequence: CDR1 LNHDA, CDR2 SQIVND (reference sequence). This CDR3 is CASSIAGGSGEKLFF. CDR3 DNA: TGTGCCAGTAGTATAGCTGGGGGGTCGGGTGAAAAACTGTTTTTT.

With respect to this clone: This specimen includes other DNA sequences encoding the same CDR3. The rearrangement links TRBV11-3 to TRBJ2-5; D remains unclear. The ends were cut back, 1 base at V and 5 bases at J, with 5 bases in the middle. The CDR3 loop spans 12 amino acids. The germline gives CDR1 SGHNT, CDR2 YENEEA. In DNA form, the CDR3 reads TGTGCCAGCAGCTTAGGTCGGGAGACCCAGTACTTC. This sequence encodes CASSLGRETQYF.

The J gene is TRBJ1-2, the V gene TRBV10-1; tentative D call: TRBD1 (5 bases). Per germline, CDR1 WNHNN and CDR2 SYGVQD (reference sequence). The V and J ends lost 6 bases and 0 bases respectively, with 17 bases between them. The CDR3 covers 16 residues. CDR3 residues: CASSDDSPQANYGYTF. CDR3 DNA: TGCGCCAGCAGCGATGACAGCCCCCAAGCTAACTATGGCTACACCTTC.

The chain carries TRBV5-1 and TRBJ2-7; TRBD1 matches 9 bases. There are 15 residues in the CDR3. V was clipped by 0 bases and J by 3 bases; unmatched bases: 4. Germline CDR1 SGHRS, CDR2 YFSETQ. The CDR3 reads CASSLDRGPYYEQYF. The CDR3 DNA follows: TGCGCCAGCAGCTTGGACAGGGGGCCTTACTACGAGCAGTACTTC.

The chain joins TRBV7-9 to TRBJ2-5; a possible D gene is TRBD2 (6 bases). CDR3 length: 16 residues. Germline CDR1 SEHNR, CDR2 FQNEAQ (reference sequence). Trimming left V 5 bases short and J 4 bases short, with 20 bases between. CDR3 bases: TGTGCCAGCAGCGTGCGGATGGGGGGTTTCAGAGAGACCCAGTACTTC. As protein: CASSVRMGGFRETQYF.

This clone was counted a few times. The rearrangement links TRBV19 to TRBJ2-1; D may be TRBD2 (6 bases). This CDR3 has 14 residues. The V gene lost 1 base and the J gene lost 4 bases, with 8 bases spanning the gap. Germline V gene lookup returns CDR1 LNHDA and CDR2 SQIVND (reference sequence). The CDR3 coding sequence is TGTGCCAGTAGTATAGTAGGAGGGTACAATGAGCAGTTCTTC. Protein: CASSIVGGYNEQFF.

Here the CDR3 DNA reads TGTGCCAGCTCACGGGACAATAATGAAAAACTGTTTTTT. Translation gives CASSRDNNEKLFF. The rearrangement joins TRBV18 to TRBJ1-4, with a possible D match to TRBD1 (6 bases). Germline CDR1 reads KGHSH; CDR2 reads LQKENI. Trimming removed 4 bases from V and 4 bases from J, with 7 bases in between. The CDR3 spans 13 residues.

The chain carries TRBV7-3 and TRBJ1-6, with D perhaps matching TRBD1 (6 bases). The CDR3 consists of 14 residues. CDR1 SGHTA and CDR2 FQGTGA come from the germline V gene. V was clipped by 5 bases and J by 7 bases, with 12 bases between them. CDR3 sequence: CASSERGFNSPLHF. DNA for the CDR3: TGTGCCAGCAGCGAGAGGGGGTTCAATTCACCCCTCCACTTT.

The DNA of the CDR3 is TGTGCCAGCAGTGAAGCGAGGGAGAGCAATCAGCCCCAGCATTTT. This encodes CASSEARESNQPQHF. The chain joins TRBV6-1 to TRBJ1-5, with no clear D. Germline CDR1 reads MNHNS; CDR2 reads SASEGT. With 0 bases removed from V and 1 base from J, the gap between germline ends came to 7 bases. This CDR3 is 15 amino acids long.

This sequence joins TRBV7-2 and TRBJ1-2; TRBD1 agrees at 10 bases. Germline CDR1 SGHTA, CDR2 FQGNSA. Trimming removed 1 base from V and 4 bases from J; junction bases left unmatched: 3. The CDR3 covers 15 residues. The CDR3 DNA follows: TGTGCCAGCAGCTTAGGGACAGGGGGTATCTATGGCTACACCTTC. Encoded protein: CASSLGTGGIYGYTF.

The genes are TRBV11-3 and TRBJ1-3; 9 positions match TRBD1. CDR1 is SGHNT and CDR2 is YENEEA in the germline V gene. This CDR3 comprises 16 residues. V shed 5 bases and J 4 bases; nucleotides not matched to a gene: 9. This chain's CDR3 is CASSPRTGDVGNTIYF. In DNA, the CDR3 is TGTGCCAGCAGCCCAAGGACAGGGGATGTCGGAAACACCATATATTTT.

The gene calls are TRBV3-1 (or the pseudogene TRBV3-2) and TRBJ1-2, with 8 bases matching TRBD1. Per germline, CDR1 LGHDT and CDR2 YNNKEL (reference sequence). With 3 bases clipped from V and 5 bases from J, the junction kept 14 bases outside the gene matches. The CDR3 contains 17 residues. The CDR3 reads CASSQRDRYTRGYGYTF. The CDR3 DNA reads TGTGCCAGCAGCCAGAGGGACAGGTACACTCGGGGATATGGCTACACCTTC.